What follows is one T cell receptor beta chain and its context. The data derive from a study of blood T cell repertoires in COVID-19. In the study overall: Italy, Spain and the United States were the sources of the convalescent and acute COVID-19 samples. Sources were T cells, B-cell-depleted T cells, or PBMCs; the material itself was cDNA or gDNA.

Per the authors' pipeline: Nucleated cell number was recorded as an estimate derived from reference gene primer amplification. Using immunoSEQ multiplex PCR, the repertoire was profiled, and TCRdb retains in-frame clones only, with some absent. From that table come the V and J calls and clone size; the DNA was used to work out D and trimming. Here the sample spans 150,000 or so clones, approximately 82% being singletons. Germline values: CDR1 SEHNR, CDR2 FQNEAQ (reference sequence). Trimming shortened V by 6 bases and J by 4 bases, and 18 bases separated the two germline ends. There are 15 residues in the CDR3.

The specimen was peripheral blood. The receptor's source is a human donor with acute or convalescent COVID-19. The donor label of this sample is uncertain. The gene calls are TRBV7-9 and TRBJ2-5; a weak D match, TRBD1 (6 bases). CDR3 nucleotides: TGTGCCAGCAGATACGTTGGACAGTCCGCAGAGACCCAGTACTTC. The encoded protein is CASRYVGQSAETQYF.